Listed below are T cell receptor beta chains from one sample, sequenced in a study of monozygotic twins with inflammatory bowel disease. TCRdb reanalyzed the 5' RACE reads and collapses them to one entry per CDR3 protein, without DNA. Its listing shows roughly 300,000 distinct CDR3 sequences. Sequencing was carried out using blood. These TCRs come from a human donor with ulcerative colitis or Crohn's disease, or a healthy co-twin of an affected twin (not recorded which). The CDR3 runs from the conserved cysteine through the conserved F or W.

TRBV15,TRBJ2-5,CATSRDGQGAFETQYF
TRBV6-5,TRBJ2-7,CASRNRAMQYF
TRBV7-2,TRBJ2-5,CASSLVIRTGGETQYF
TRBV7-8,TRBJ1-5,CASSLAGQPQHF
TRBV10-3,TRBJ2-5,CASSTGAKETQYF
TRBV6-5,TRBJ2-7,CASSRLGSYEQYF
TRBV6-1,TRBJ2-2,CASSERGSGELFF
TRBV12-5,TRBJ2-3,CASGLTPLAGGTDTQYF
TRBV5-1,TRBJ2-1,CASSQLKRENEQFF
TRBV28,TRBJ2-7,CASIDLQSYEQYF
TRBV5-6,TRBJ2-7,CASSLEISSYAYEQYF
TRBV24-1,TRBJ2-3,CATSDTGVRDTQYF
TRBV5-1,TRBJ1-5,CASSPGQDQPQHF
TRBV29-1,TRBJ2-2,CSVYEGHTGELFF
TRBV20-1,TRBJ2-1,CSVLQGGGEQFF
TRBV7-2,TRBJ2-7,CASSTWTSGHEQYF